These T cell receptor beta chains were read from a single sample in a study of technical replicates of blood from several donors. Repertoires were generated with immunoSEQ multiplex PCR, while TCRdb's copy carries only in-frame clones and drops some. Of 84,000 or so clones listed, around 94% are singletons. The sample was T cells isolated from PBMCs. The receptors derive from a human donor in good health. Both conserved end residues are part of each CDR3. A D gene is named only where the DNA matches it firmly. Clone size is not always given. Where it is, it says once, few, many or a class for expanded clones.

v_gene	abundance	len	j_gene	d_gene	CDR3aa	CDR3nt
TRBV5-1	-	13	TRBJ1-1	-	CASSLGEAEEAFF	TGCGCCAGCAGCTTGGGAGAGGCAGAAGAAGCTTTCTTT
TRBV7-8	-	17	TRBJ2-3	TRBD2	CASSLRSSGSSTDTQYF	TGTGCCAGCAGCTTACGATCTAGCGGGTCTAGCACAGATACGCAGTATTTT
TRBV28	-	16	TRBJ2-7	TRBD2	CASSSLGTSGRAEQYF	TGTGCCAGCAGTTCCCTCGGGACTAGCGGGAGGGCCGAGCAGTACTTC
TRBV9	few	13	TRBJ2-1	-	CASSVGAYNEQFF	TGTGCCAGCAGCGTCGGGGCCTACAATGAGCAGTTCTTC
TRBV4-1	-	16	TRBJ1-2	TRBD1	CASSDRTGSANYGYTF	TGCGCCAGCAGCGACCGGACAGGGTCAGCTAACTATGGCTACACCTTC
TRBV27	-	14	TRBJ1-2	TRBD1	CASRLTGSAYGYTF	TGTGCCAGCAGATTGACAGGGTCCGCCTATGGCTACACCTTC
TRBV4-1	-	15	TRBJ2-7	TRBD1	CASSPTGTGEYEQYF	TGCGCCAGCAGCCCCACCGGGACAGGGGAGTACGAGCAGTACTTC
TRBV5-1	-	15	TRBJ2-3	TRBD2	CASSLGGGRTDTQYF	TGCGCCAGCAGCTTAGGCGGGGGACGCACAGATACGCAGTATTTT
TRBV7-9	once	14	TRBJ1-2	-	CASSLVGQGDGYTF	TGTGCCAGCAGCTTAGTAGGGCAGGGCGATGGCTACACCTTC
TRBV5-1	once	14	TRBJ2-7	-	CASSSEPGDPEQYF	TGCGCCAGCAGCTCGGAACCAGGGGATCCCGAGCAGTACTTC
TRBV2	-	15	TRBJ2-2	-	CASSDGVIATGELFF	TGTGCCAGCAGTGACGGGGTTATAGCAACCGGGGAGCTGTTTTTT
TRBV6-5	-	12	TRBJ2-3	-	CASSTLTDTQYF	TGTGCCAGCAGTACCCTAACAGATACGCAGTATTTT
TRBV5-4	once	13	TRBJ1-4	-	CASSLVQDEKLFF	TGTGCCAGCAGCTTGGTGCAGGATGAAAAACTGTTTTTT
TRBV5-6	-	11	TRBJ1-1	TRBD1	CASSWGTVAFF	TGTGCCAGCAGCTGGGGGACAGTAGCTTTCTTT
TRBV5-1	-	14	TRBJ1-6	-	CASGQGPGDSPLHF	TGCGCCAGCGGGCAGGGCCCAGGGGATTCACCCCTCCACTTT
TRBV7-2	-	16	TRBJ2-1	TRBD2	CASSLGAGGAYNEQFF	TGTGCCAGCAGCTTAGGAGCGGGAGGGGCTTACAATGAGCAGTTCTTC
TRBV11-2	-	16	TRBJ2-5	TRBD1	CASSSPDRGAIETQYF	TGTGCCAGCAGCTCTCCAGACAGGGGGGCCATCGAGACCCAGTACTTC